Listed below are T cell receptor beta chains from one sample, sequenced in a study of T cell changes during pregnancy in multiple sclerosis. Repertoires were generated with immunoSEQ multiplex PCR, while TCRdb's copy carries only in-frame clones and drops some. The sample contains tens of thousands of clones, roughly 91% of which appear only once. The material sequenced was peripheral blood, taken before pregnancy. These receptors came from a female donor with multiple sclerosis, enrolled in a pregnancy study. The CDR3 runs from the conserved cysteine through the conserved F or W. The order of the fields is D gene, J gene, V gene, clone size, CDR3 DNA, CDR3 protein. A D gene is named only where the DNA matches it firmly. Size is omitted from some rows. Given values are once, few, many or a class for expanded clones.

d_call: .
j_call: TRBJ2-1
v_call: TRBV5-6
clone_size: .
cdr3_nt: TGTGCCAGCAGCTACAGATACAATGAGCAGTTCTTC
cdr3_aa: CASSYRYNEQFF

d_call: .
j_call: TRBJ1-5
v_call: TRBV6-5
clone_size: .
cdr3_nt: TGTGCCAGCAGTTCGGGGGGGAGCAATCAGCCCCAGCATTTT
cdr3_aa: CASSSGGSNQPQHF

d_call: .
j_call: TRBJ1-1
v_call: TRBV27
clone_size: .
cdr3_nt: TGTGCCAGCACCCCGTGGCAGGGTCGGGGGACTGAAGCTTTCTTT
cdr3_aa: CASTPWQGRGTEAFF

d_call: TRBD1
j_call: TRBJ1-2
v_call: TRBV6-5
clone_size: .
cdr3_nt: TGTGCCAGCAGATTGGCACAGGGGCGAGGCTACACCTTC
cdr3_aa: CASRLAQGRGYTF

d_call: .
j_call: TRBJ1-4
v_call: TRBV4-3
clone_size: .
cdr3_nt: TGCGCCAGCAGCCAGGCGGGGTTAGGTGAAAAACTGTTTTTT
cdr3_aa: CASSQAGLGEKLFF

d_call: TRBD2
j_call: TRBJ2-7
v_call: TRBV7-6
clone_size: .
cdr3_nt: TGTGCCAGCAGCCACATCACTGGCGGGGGTTCCGAGCAGTACTTC
cdr3_aa: CASSHITGGGSEQYF

d_call: .
j_call: TRBJ1-5
v_call: TRBV18
clone_size: few
cdr3_nt: TGTGCCAGCTCACCTTATGCGATTGGAGGAGCACCCAATCAGCCCCAGCATTTT
cdr3_aa: CASSPYAIGGAPNQPQHF

d_call: TRBD1
j_call: TRBJ1-1
v_call: TRBV12-5
clone_size: .
cdr3_nt: TGTGCTAGTGGTTTGGCGACAGGGCTTAAAGGGTACACTGAAGCTTTCTTT
cdr3_aa: CASGLATGLKGYTEAFF

d_call: TRBD2
j_call: TRBJ2-5
v_call: TRBV7-2
clone_size: .
cdr3_nt: TGTGCCAGCAGCCTTAGCGGGGGGGGAGGGACCCAGTACTTC
cdr3_aa: CASSLSGGGGTQYF

d_call: TRBD1
j_call: TRBJ2-7
v_call: TRBV10-3
clone_size: .
cdr3_nt: TGTGCCATCAGTGAGTCGAAACTTCCGGGACAGGGGGCTTACGAGCAGTACTTC
cdr3_aa: CAISESKLPGQGAYEQYF

d_call: .
j_call: TRBJ1-5
v_call: TRBV5-8
clone_size: .
cdr3_nt: TGTGCCAGCAGCTCTGTAGGGGGCAATCAGCCCCAGCATTTT
cdr3_aa: CASSSVGGNQPQHF

d_call: TRBD1
j_call: TRBJ2-1
v_call: TRBV7-3
clone_size: .
cdr3_nt: TGTGCCAGCAGCCTAAGGACAGGCCTGCAGTTCTTC
cdr3_aa: CASSLRTGLQFF

d_call: TRBD1
j_call: TRBJ2-1
v_call: TRBV5-4
clone_size: .
cdr3_nt: TGTGCCAGCAGCTTGGATATTATACAGGGGGCAATATACAATGAGCAGTTCTTC
cdr3_aa: CASSLDIIQGAIYNEQFF

d_call: .
j_call: TRBJ2-5
v_call: TRBV5-6
clone_size: .
cdr3_nt: TGTGCCAGCAGCTTTTACTCCCGAGAGACCCAGTACTTC
cdr3_aa: CASSFYSRETQYF

d_call: .
j_call: TRBJ1-2
v_call: TRBV7-3
clone_size: .
cdr3_nt: TGTGCCAGCAGCTTACTCCCAGGGGACTATGGCTACACCTTC
cdr3_aa: CASSLLPGDYGYTF

d_call: TRBD2
j_call: TRBJ2-2
v_call: TRBV7-2
clone_size: .
cdr3_nt: TGTGCCAGCAGCTTAGTAGCGGGCTACACCGGGGAGCTGTTTTTT
cdr3_aa: CASSLVAGYTGELFF

d_call: TRBD2
j_call: TRBJ2-2
v_call: TRBV10-1
clone_size: .
cdr3_nt: TGCGCCAGCTTCCGATTAGCGGGGGGGCCGAGGACCGGGGAGCTGTTTTTT
cdr3_aa: CASFRLAGGPRTGELFF

d_call: .
j_call: TRBJ2-7
v_call: TRBV7-8
clone_size: .
cdr3_nt: TGTGCCAGCAGCTTAGCCGCTAGCTACGAGCAGTACTTC
cdr3_aa: CASSLAASYEQYF

d_call: TRBD2
j_call: TRBJ2-3
v_call: TRBV6-5
clone_size: once
cdr3_nt: TGTGCCAGCAGCCCGGGACTAGCGGGCACAGATACGCAGTATTTT
cdr3_aa: CASSPGLAGTDTQYF

d_call: TRBD1
j_call: TRBJ2-1
v_call: TRBV11-3
clone_size: .
cdr3_nt: TGTGCCAGCAGCTTCGGACAGGGGGGACAGGATGAGCAGTTCTTC
cdr3_aa: CASSFGQGGQDEQFF

d_call: .
j_call: TRBJ1-1
v_call: TRBV9
clone_size: .
cdr3_nt: TGTGCCAGCAGCCCCCCCTCGGGGGGCCTGAACACTGAAGCTTTCTTT
cdr3_aa: CASSPPSGGLNTEAFF

d_call: .
j_call: TRBJ2-1
v_call: TRBV4-1
clone_size: .
cdr3_nt: TGCGCCAGCAGCCAAGAAACGGTCCTAGAGCAGTTCTTC
cdr3_aa: CASSQETVLEQFF